These 25 T cell receptor beta chains originate from one sample sequenced in a study of preoperative IRX-2 immunotherapy in early breast cancer. The sample's treatment: preoperative locoregional IRX-2 cytokine immunotherapy. Sequencing was performed with immunoSEQ multiplex PCR; in TCRdb, only in-frame clones are kept and a portion is missing. The sample contains around 25,000 clones, 78% of which appear only once. The input for sequencing was lymph node tissue, taken before IRX-2 immunotherapy. These TCRs come from a human donor with breast cancer.

The chain employs TRBV23-1 and TRBJ1-2; a possible D gene is TRBD1 (5 bases). TRBV23-1 has ORF status, its function being uncertain. The CDR3 sequence is 18 residues long. The V and J ends lost 3 bases and 0 bases respectively, with 20 bases between them. The CDR3: CASSHVRGQGSSNYGYTF. CDR3 bases: TGCGCCAGCAGTCATGTGCGTGGGCAGGGCTCTTCTAACTATGGCTACACCTTC.

The chain has TRBV10-2 and TRBJ1-5; 9 bases are shared with TRBD1. V was clipped by 5 bases and J by 1 base; unmatched bases: 9. Germline loops: CDR1 WSHSY, CDR2 SAAADI. This CDR3 has 17 amino acids. The CDR3 coding sequence is TGCGCCAGCAGTCCACAGGGGGCAGATCGCAGCAATCAGCCCCAGCATTTT. It translates to CASSPQGADRSNQPQHF.

The table lists this clone with a few counts. This chain connects TRBV11-3 to TRBJ2-3; D not certain. The CDR3 length is 14 residues. V gave up 1 base and J gave up 7 bases, with 12 bases separating them. Germline CDR1 SGHNT, CDR2 YENEEA. The CDR3 coding sequence is TGTGCCAGCAGCTTAGGGCAGGTAATTTATACGCAGTATTTT. This sequence encodes CASSLGQVIYTQYF.

This chain links TRBV30 with TRBJ1-1, with D unresolved. Trimming shortened V by 4 bases and J by 5 bases, and 11 bases separated the two germline ends. CDR1 is GTSNPN and CDR2 is SVGIG in the germline V gene (reference sequence). The CDR3 covers 12 residues. The CDR3 region is CAWNQMGTEAFF. DNA for the CDR3: TGTGCCTGGAACCAGATGGGGACTGAAGCTTTCTTT.

This sequence joins TRBV19 and TRBJ2-2; no clear D gene. V was pared by 3 bases and J by 0 bases, with 5 bases between. CDR3 size: 14 residues. Germline assignment: CDR1 LNHDA and CDR2 SQIVND (reference sequence). CDR3: CASSMGPNTGELFF. The CDR3 DNA is TGTGCCAGTAGTATGGGTCCGAACACCGGGGAGCTGTTTTTT.

The V call is TRBV5-1, the J call TRBJ2-1, with 7 bases fitting TRBD2. Germline CDR1 reads SGHRS; CDR2 reads YFSETQ. Germline trimming cut 2 bases from V and 7 bases from J; bases unmatched to any gene: 9. This CDR3 is 15 amino acids long. The CDR3 here is CASSFGMVRGNEQFF. CDR3 bases: TGCGCCAGCAGCTTCGGGATGGTGCGGGGGAATGAGCAGTTCTTC. Full variable domain (missing parts from reference TRBV5-1 and TRBJ2-1): KAGVTQTPRYLIKTRGQQVTLSCSPISGHRSVSWYQQTPGQGLQFLFEYFSETQRNKGNFPGRFSGRQFSNSRSEMNVSTLELGDSALYLCASSFGMVRGNEQFFGPGTRLTVL.

This chain joins TRBV23-1 and TRBJ1-3, with D uncertain. TRBV23-1 is given ORF status, its function remaining uncertain. V lost 6 bases to trimming and J lost 2 bases, with 8 bases between them. The CDR3 loop spans 13 amino acids. The CDR3 DNA reads TGCGCCAGCAGCTTGTATGCTGGAAACACCATATATTTT. Protein sequence: CASSLYAGNTIYF.

J is TRBJ1-1 and V is TRBV6-8; no definite D call. CDR1 is MNHGY and CDR2 is SAAAGT in the germline V gene. The CDR3 extends over 13 amino acids. Trimming left V 3 bases short and J 3 bases short, with 8 bases between. The CDR3 is CASSYGRHTEAFF. CDR3 coding DNA: TGTGCCAGCAGTTATGGCAGGCACACTGAAGCTTTCTTT.

The chain has TRBV1 and TRBJ1-2. TRBV1 is classified as a pseudogene. The CDR3 is made up of 15 amino acids. CDR3 in amino acids: CASSQSAAGSLGYTF. As DNA, the CDR3 is TGCGCCAGCAGCCAATCGGCGGCCGGCTCTTTAGGCTACACCTTC.

The chain employs TRBV11-3 and TRBJ1-2; the match to TRBD1 covers 7 bases. Germline V gene data show CDR1 as SGHNT and CDR2 as YENEEA. With 2 bases clipped from V and 4 bases from J, the junction kept 7 bases outside the gene matches. The CDR3 is 15 amino acids. The CDR3 DNA follows: TGTGCCAGCAGCTTAATCCGTGACAGGGCCTATGGCTACACCTTC. It yields the protein CASSLIRDRAYGYTF.

This chain connects TRBV6-8 to TRBJ1-2, with 8 bases aligning to TRBD1. V shed 6 bases, J shed 1 base, and the junction held 13 bases outside the gene matches. The germline V gene encodes CDR1 MNHGY and CDR2 SAAAGT. The CDR3 extends over 17 amino acids. CDR3 loop: CASRLQVAGGRNYGYTF. The CDR3 region has the DNA TGTGCCAGCAGACTCCAGGTTGCAGGGGGCCGTAACTATGGCTACACCTTC.

V usage is TRBV7-6 and J usage is TRBJ2-5; 13 nucleotides agree with TRBD2. The germline CDR1 and CDR2 sequences are SGHVS and FNYEAQ. V shed 5 bases and J 3 bases; nucleotides not matched to a gene: 6. The CDR3 covers 16 residues. CDR3 in amino acids: CASSPRTSGGKETQYF. Written as DNA, the CDR3 is TGTGCCAGCAGCCCACGGACTAGCGGGGGAAAAGAGACCCAGTACTTC.

This clone came up a few times. The V call is TRBV6-8, the J call TRBJ2-3, with 9 positions matching TRBD1. The CDR3 runs to 14 residues. Per germline, CDR1 MNHGY and CDR2 SAAAGT. V shed 6 bases and J 4 bases; nucleotides not matched to a gene: 5. DNA for the CDR3: TGTGCCAGCAGGGGGCGGGACAGGGCAGATACGCAGTATTTT. It yields the protein CASRGRDRADTQYF.

The chain uses TRBV5-1 and TRBJ2-3; tentatively, D is TRBD1 or TRBD2 (5 bases each). V was clipped by 4 bases and J by 6 bases, with 18 bases between them. The CDR3 has 15 residues. The germline V gene encodes CDR1 SGHRS and CDR2 YFSETQ. This CDR3 is CASSGIPGPTDTQYF. CDR3 nucleotides: TGCGCCAGCAGCGGGATTCCGGGACCAACGGATACGCAGTATTTT.

The chain combines TRBV5-1 with TRBJ2-2; TRBD1 matches 7 bases. The length of the CDR3 is 15 residues. Germline V gives CDR1 SGHRS, CDR2 YFSETQ. V lost 3 bases and J lost 1; bases outside the gene matches: 3. The CDR3 region is CASSSGQMNTGELFF. CDR3 DNA sequence: TGCGCCAGCAGCTCGGGACAGATGAACACCGGGGAGCTGTTTTTT.

The genes are TRBV18 and TRBJ2-6; D might be TRBD2 (6 bases). The CDR3 length is 15 residues. CDR1 is KGHSH, CDR2 LQKENI, per germline. V lost 3 bases and J 2 bases, leaving 8 bases between the germline ends. The CDR3 here is CASSPGGTGANVLTF. The DNA for the CDR3 is TGTGCCAGCTCACCGGGAGGTACTGGGGCCAACGTCCTGACTTTC.

This clone showed up just a few times. The rearrangement joins TRBV6-8 to TRBJ2-2, with a possible D match to TRBD1 (6 bases). CDR1 is MNHGY and CDR2 is SAAAGT in the germline V gene. The CDR3 contains 13 residues. The V gene lost 6 bases and the J gene lost 6 bases, with 11 bases spanning the gap. CDR3 residues: CASSLQGPGELFF. As DNA, the CDR3 is TGTGCCAGCAGCTTACAGGGTCCCGGGGAGCTGTTTTTT.

This clone was counted between two and nine times. This chain's CDR3 is CASSRQGADYGYTF. The DNA for the CDR3 is TGTGCCAGCAGCCGACAGGGGGCCGATTATGGCTACACCTTC. The J gene is TRBJ1-2, the V gene TRBV11-3; 10 bases line up with TRBD1. CDR1 is SGHNT, CDR2 YENEEA, per germline. The junction had 5 bases not matched to a gene; V was cut back by 5 bases and J by 5 bases. The CDR3 runs 14 residues.

The chain couples TRBV27 to TRBJ1-2, with D possibly being TRBD1 (5 bases). Germline CDR1 reads MNHEY; CDR2 reads SMNVEV (reference sequence). The CDR3 contains 16 residues. V lost 6 bases and J lost 5, with 22 bases in between. The CDR3 DNA sequence: TGTGCCAGCAGCCTACTAAGTTCGACAGCCTCGTATGGCTACACCTTC. Translating gives CASSLLSSTASYGYTF.

V is TRBV6-8 and J is TRBJ2-7; perhaps TRBD2 as D (6 bases). Germline values: CDR1 MNHGY, CDR2 SAAAGT. The germline V and J ends were trimmed by 6 bases and 2 bases, with 17 bases remaining between them. This CDR3 region has 15 residues. CDR3: CASRFGTLGAYEQYF. The CDR3 DNA reads as TGTGCCAGCAGGTTCGGGACTTTGGGTGCCTACGAGCAGTACTTC.

The chain carries TRBV23-1 and TRBJ2-3; D is ambiguous. Being an ORF, TRBV23-1 has a function that is uncertain. V was clipped by 6 bases and J by 6 bases, with 16 bases between them. The CDR3 is made up of 14 amino acids. Here the CDR3 reads CASSQDTAGDTQYF. CDR3 DNA: TGCGCCAGCAGCCAAGATACCGCCGGGGATACGCAGTATTTT.

The table lists this clone with a count of one. This rearrangement joins TRBV6-7 to TRBJ2-3; the D gene is possibly TRBD2 (6 bases). Being an ORF, TRBV6-7 has a function that is uncertain. The CDR3 is made up of 11 amino acids. Trimming shortened V by 10 bases and J by 9 bases, and 14 bases separated the two germline ends. The CDR3 loop reads CAILSGDTQYF. In DNA, the CDR3 is TGTGCCATCCTATCGGGGGACACGCAGTATTTT.

The chain links TRBV11-3 to TRBJ1-6; weak D call: TRBD1 (6 bases). Trimming cost V 2 bases and J 10 bases, with 18 bases left between them. Per the germline V gene, CDR1 is SGHNT and CDR2 is YENEEA. The length of the CDR3 is 16 residues. CDR3 DNA: TGTGCCAGCAGCTTAACACGGCCACAGGGTACCTCACCCCTCCACTTT. It yields the protein CASSLTRPQGTSPLHF.

This clone was seen only once. The V gene is TRBV23-1, the J gene TRBJ2-3; 11 bases agree with TRBD2. TRBV23-1 is placed among ORFs of uncertain function. Unmatched junction bases numbered 5, after V lost 6 bases and J lost 9 bases. The CDR3 covers 13 residues. For the CDR3, the DNA is TGCGCCAGCAGCTTATTAGCGGGGGGGACGCAGTATTTT. Amino acid sequence: CASSLLAGGTQYF.

The chain combines TRBV5-1 with TRBJ2-3, with TRBD2 matching 9 bases. The CDR3 sequence is 16 residues long. Trimming at V came to 1 base and at J to 1 base, leaving 4 bases not matched to a gene. The V gene's germline CDR1 is SGHRS and CDR2 YFSETQ. This CDR3 is CASSLSASGGTDTQYF. The CDR3 DNA sequence: TGCGCCAGCAGCTTGTCAGCTAGCGGGGGCACAGATACGCAGTATTTT. Full variable domain (rest looked up from reference TRBV5-1 and TRBJ2-3): KAGVTQTPRYLIKTRGQQVTLSCSPISGHRSVSWYQQTPGQGLQFLFEYFSETQRNKGNFPGRFSGRQFSNSRSEMNVSTLELGDSALYLCASSLSASGGTDTQYFGPGTRLTVL.